This record covers a single T cell receptor beta chain. This specimen comes from a study of blood T cells in healthy people across ages. Alongside a J-beta primer mix, a sample-barcoded 5' primer served in a second PCR lasting roughly 7 to 11 cycles. Each cDNA molecule, via a template-switch adaptor with 12 random nucleotides, was tagged. TCRdb re-derived calls from the 5' RACE reads in MiXCR, one entry per CDR3 protein. This table has some 1.1 million distinct CDR3 sequences, about two fifths appearing once. Germline V lookup: CDR1 MNHEY, CDR2 SMNVEV (reference sequence). CDR3 length: 19 residues. After removal of 5 bases from V and 3 bases from J, the junction contained 16 bases not matched to a gene.

The TCR sequence derives from a man between 18 and 29 years old in good health. The V gene is TRBV27, the J gene TRBJ1-5, with 10 nucleotides matching TRBD1. Sequencing input: blood. CDR3 region: CASSPTALPGQGNNQPQHF. CDR3 DNA: TGTGCCAGCAGTCCGACCGCCCTACCGGGACAGGGGAACAATCAGCCCCAGCATTTT.